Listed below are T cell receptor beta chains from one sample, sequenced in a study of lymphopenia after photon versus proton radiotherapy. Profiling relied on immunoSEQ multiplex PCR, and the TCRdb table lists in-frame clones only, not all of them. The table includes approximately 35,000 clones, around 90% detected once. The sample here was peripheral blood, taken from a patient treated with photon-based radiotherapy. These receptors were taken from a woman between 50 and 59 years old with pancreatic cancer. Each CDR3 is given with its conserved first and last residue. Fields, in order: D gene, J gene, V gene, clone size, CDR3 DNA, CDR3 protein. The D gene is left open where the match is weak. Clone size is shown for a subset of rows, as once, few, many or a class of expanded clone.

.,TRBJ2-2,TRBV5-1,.,TGCGCCAGCAGCCTAAGACGTGGGGAGCTGTTTTTT,CASSLRRGELFF
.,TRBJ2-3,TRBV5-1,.,TGCGCCAGCAGCCGGAAATACACAGATACGCAGTATTTT,CASSRKYTDTQYF
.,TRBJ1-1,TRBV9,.,TGTGCCAGCAGCGCAGGAGGGGGGACAGCTTTCTTT,CASSAGGGTAFF
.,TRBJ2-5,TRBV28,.,TGTGCCAGCAGTTTATGGGGGGGAAAAGAGACCCAGTACTTC,CASSLWGGKETQYF
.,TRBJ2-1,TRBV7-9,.,TGTGCCAGCAGCTTAGAGGGAAGACAAGCGGGTGAGCAGTTCTTC,CASSLEGRQAGEQFF
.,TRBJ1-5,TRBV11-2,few,TGTGCCAGCAGCTTATTACAGGGCGACAATCAGCCCCAGCATTTT,CASSLLQGDNQPQHF
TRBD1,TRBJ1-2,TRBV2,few,TGTGCCAGCAGGATGGACAGGGATGGCTACACCTTC,CASRMDRDGYTF
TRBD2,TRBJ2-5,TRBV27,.,TGTGCCAGCAGTTCCTCGGAAGGACTAGCAGGGTACCAAGAGACCCAGTACTTC,CASSSSEGLAGYQETQYF
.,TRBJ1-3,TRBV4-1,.,TGCGCCAGCAGCCAGGGGAAAAACACCATATATTTT,CASSQGKNTIYF
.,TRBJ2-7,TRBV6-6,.,TGTGCCAGCAGTTATTGGGGGCGCGGCGACGAGCAGTACTTC,CASSYWGRGDEQYF
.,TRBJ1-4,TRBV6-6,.,TGTGCCAGCAGTCTCAGTGAGGAAAAACTGTTTTTT,CASSLSEEKLFF
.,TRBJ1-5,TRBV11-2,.,TGTGCCAGCAGCGAGAGGGCTACAGGGAATCAGCCCCAGCATTTT,CASSERATGNQPQHF
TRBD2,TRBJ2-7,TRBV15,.,TGTGCCACCTTATCCTCCCCTCAGCGGGAGATACCGGACGAGCAGTACTTC,CATLSSPQREIPDEQYF
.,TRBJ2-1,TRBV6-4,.,TGTGCCAGCAGTGATGGGACTGGCTACAATGAGCAGTTCTTC,CASSDGTGYNEQFF
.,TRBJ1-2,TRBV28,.,TGTGCCAGCAGTTTAAGGACTAACTATGGCTACACCTTC,CASSLRTNYGYTF
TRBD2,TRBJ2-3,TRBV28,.,TGTGCCAGCAGTTCATGGACTAGCGGGACAGATACGCAGTATTTT,CASSSWTSGTDTQYF
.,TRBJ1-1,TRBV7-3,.,TGTGCCAGCAGCCCCGGAAGGGGAGAAGCTTTCTTT,CASSPGRGEAFF
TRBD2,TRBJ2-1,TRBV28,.,TGTGCCAGCAGTCCATTAGCGGGGGGATACAATGAGCAGTTCTTC,CASSPLAGGYNEQFF
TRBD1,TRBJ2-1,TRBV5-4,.,TGTGCCAGCAGCTCGGAGGGACAGGGGTACAATGAGCAGTTCTTC,CASSSEGQGYNEQFF
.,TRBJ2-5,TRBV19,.,TGTGCCAGTAGTCCCAAAGGGGCAGGCCAAGAGACCCAGTACTTC,CASSPKGAGQETQYF
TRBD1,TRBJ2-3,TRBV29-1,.,TGCAGCGCAGGGGGCCACACAGATACGCAGTATTTT,CSAGGHTDTQYF
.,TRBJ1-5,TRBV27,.,TGTGCCAGCAGTTTCGTCAGCGGCAATCAGCCCCAGCATTTT,CASSFVSGNQPQHF
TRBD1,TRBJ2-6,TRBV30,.,TGTGCCTGGGGGACAGCCTTCATAGGGGCCAACGTCCTGACTTTC,CAWGTAFIGANVLTF
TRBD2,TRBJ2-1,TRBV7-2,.,TGTGCCAGCAGCTTAGTCAGACTAGCGGGAGGCAATGAGCAGTTCTTC,CASSLVRLAGGNEQFF
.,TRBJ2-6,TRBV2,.,TGTGCCAGCAGTGAGGGGGCGAGGGGGGCCAACGTCCTGACTTTC,CASSEGARGANVLTF
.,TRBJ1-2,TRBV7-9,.,TGTGCCAGCAGCTTTGGGGGGGCTCCCTATGGCTACACCTTC,CASSFGGAPYGYTF
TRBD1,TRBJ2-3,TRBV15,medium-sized,TGTGCCACCAGCAGAGGGACAGGAAACACAGATACGCAGTATTTT,CATSRGTGNTDTQYF
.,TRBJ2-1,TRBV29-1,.,TGCAGCGTTGAACGCGGCAGGGGTGTCAATGAGCAGTTCTTC,CSVERGRGVNEQFF
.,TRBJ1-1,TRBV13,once,TGTGCCAGCAGCTTGGGCAGAGTGAACACTGAAGCTTTCTTT,CASSLGRVNTEAFF
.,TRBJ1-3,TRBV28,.,TGTGCCAGCATAAGGGGAAACACCATATATTTT,CASIRGNTIYF
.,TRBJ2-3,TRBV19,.,TGTGCCAGTAGTATAGATCTGGGGACCTTCTCCAGATACGCAGTATTT,CASSIDLGTFSRYAVF
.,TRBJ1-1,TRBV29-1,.,TGCAGCGTTGAGGGGGGGATCACTGAAGCTTTCTTT,CSVEGGITEAFF
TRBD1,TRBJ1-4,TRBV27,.,TGTGCCAGCAGTTCGGGGACAGTAGGTGAAAAACTGTTTTTT,CASSSGTVGEKLFF
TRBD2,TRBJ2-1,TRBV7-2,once,TGTGCCAGCAGCTTAACTTCCCGCGGGAGCTATACAAATGAGCAGTTCTTC,CASSLTSRGSYTNEQFF
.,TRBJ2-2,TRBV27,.,TGTGCCAGCAGTAATTTGGGGGGAGGGAACACCGGGGAGCTGTTTTTT,CASSNLGGGNTGELFF
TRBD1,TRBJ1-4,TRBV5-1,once,TGCGCCAGCAGACTGGACAGGGCAAATGAAAAACTGTTTTTT,CASRLDRANEKLFF
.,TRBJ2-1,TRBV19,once,TGTGCCAGTAGTGACCAGCACCGGGGACTGCATACAATGAAGCAGTTCTTC,CASSDQHRGLHTMKQFF
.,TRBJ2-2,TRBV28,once,TGTGCCAGCAGTTTGTGGGGCGCGAACACCGGGGAGCTGTTTTTT,CASSLWGANTGELFF
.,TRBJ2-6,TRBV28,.,TGTGCCAGCAGTTCCGGACAACGCTCTGGGGCCAACGTCCTGACTTTC,CASSSGQRSGANVLTF
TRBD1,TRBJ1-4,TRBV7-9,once,TGTGCCAGCAGCCCCGCCGACAGGGGGAAGAATGAAAAACTGTTTTTT,CASSPADRGKNEKLFF
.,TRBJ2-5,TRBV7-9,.,TGTGCCAGCAGCTCGATCGAGTACGAGACCCAGTACTTC,CASSSIEYETQYF
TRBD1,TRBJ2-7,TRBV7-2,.,TGTGCCAGCAGCTTAGGTGGGACAGGGGGAGAGCAGTACTTC,CASSLGGTGGEQYF
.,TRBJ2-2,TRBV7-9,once,TGTGCCAGCAGCCGAACAGGGAACACCGGGGAGCTGTTTTTT,CASSRTGNTGELFF
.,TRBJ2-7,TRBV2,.,TGTGCCAGCAGTGAAAGGGGCTACGAGCAGTACTTC,CASSERGYEQYF
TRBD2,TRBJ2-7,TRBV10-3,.,TGTGCCATCACTGGGACTAGCGGTTCCTACGAGCAGTACTTC,CAITGTSGSYEQYF
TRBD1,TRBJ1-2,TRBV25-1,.,TGTGCCAGCAGTGACCCGGGACAGTCGGGAGGCTACACCTTC,CASSDPGQSGGYTF
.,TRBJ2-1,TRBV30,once,TGTGCCTGGAGTCCCCTCAAGTTTATCGGGAATGAGCAGTTCTTC,CAWSPLKFIGNEQFF
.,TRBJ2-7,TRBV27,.,TGTGCCAGCAGTTTACAGGGTGACTACGAGCAGTACTTC,CASSLQGDYEQYF
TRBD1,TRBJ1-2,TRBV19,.,TGTGCCAGTAGTCTATCCGGGACAGGGGGCCTGGGCTATGGCTACACCTTC,CASSLSGTGGLGYGYTF
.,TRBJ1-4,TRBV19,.,TGTGCCAGTAGTGGACAGATTAATGAAAAACTGTTTTTT,CASSGQINEKLFF
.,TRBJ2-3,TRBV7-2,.,TGTGCCAGCAGCTTTCAGGGGGGGCCGCCAGATACGCAGTATTTT,CASSFQGGPPDTQYF
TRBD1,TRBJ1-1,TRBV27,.,TGTGCCAGCAGTTCCCACAGGGGGCCTGGTAACACTGAAGCTTTCTTT,CASSSHRGPGNTEAFF
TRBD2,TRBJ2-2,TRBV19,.,TGTGCCAGTAGTTATGGGGGAGGGCCTGTCACCGGGGAGCTGTTTTTT,CASSYGGGPVTGELFF
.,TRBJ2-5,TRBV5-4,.,TGTGCCAGCAGCTTGGGGGGCGATACGGAGACCCAGTACTTC,CASSLGGDTETQYF